This entry describes one T cell receptor (beta chain). Indicated time point: newly diagnosed GD, antithyroid drugs for less than 3 months. PBMC-extracted RNA yielded the TCR library. This sample is drawn from a study of regulatory T cells in long-lasting Graves disease. TCR beta libraries were built with iRepertoire HTBI primers and Arm-PCR of CDR3 regions. Each CDR3 protein gets one entry after TCRdb re-called the multiplex PCR reads with MiXCR. The profile shows 560,000 or so distinct CDR3 sequences, 15% to 20% of them singletons. A further study also used this sample, focusing on T cells in Graves' hyperthyroidism and ophthalmopathy.

The clonotype was recovered from a man between 18 and 29 years old with Graves disease. Material: peripheral blood mononuclear cells (PBMCs), obtained at new diagnosis, from a patient treated with antithyroid drugs.

CDR3 nucleotide sequence: TGTGCCAGCAGCCAGGGTACATGGGGTTCACCCCTCCACTTT. Encoded protein: CASSQGTWGSPLHF. The rearrangement links TRBV14 to TRBJ1-6; no definite D call. The V gene lost 3 bases and the J gene lost 9 bases, with 12 bases spanning the gap. Germline V gene data show CDR1 as SGHDN and CDR2 as FVKESK. The CDR3 is 14 amino acids.